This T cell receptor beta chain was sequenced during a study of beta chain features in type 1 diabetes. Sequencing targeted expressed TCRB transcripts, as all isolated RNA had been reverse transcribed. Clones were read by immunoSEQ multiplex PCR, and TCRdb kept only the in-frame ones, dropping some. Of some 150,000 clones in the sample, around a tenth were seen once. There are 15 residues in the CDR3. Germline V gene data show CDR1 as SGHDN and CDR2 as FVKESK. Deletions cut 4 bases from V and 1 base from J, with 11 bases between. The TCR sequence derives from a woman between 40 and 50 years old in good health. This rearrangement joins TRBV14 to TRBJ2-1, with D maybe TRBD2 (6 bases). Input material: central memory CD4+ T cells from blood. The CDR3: CASSPGLASYNEQFF. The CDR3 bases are TGTGCCAGCAGCCCCGGGCTAGCGTCCTACAATGAGCAGTTCTTC.